The clone carrying this T cell receptor beta chain occurred a few times. Its antigen is not known. These data come from a study of human T cells and chemical hapten exposure. Study overall: Per-sample variation in TCR yield stemmed mainly from small pooled library volume differences.

Extraction yielded total RNA from whole blood (unfractionated). The study, taken as a whole, reports: DPC sensitization did not alter TCRs above 1 in 1000 frequency.

Single cDNA molecules in the library carried unique molecular identifiers attached during preparation. In the original analysis: Counting gave a median of around 90,000 TCRs per sample, with values ranging from about 23,224 to 700,000. TCRdb ran MiXCR on the 5' RACE reads and lists one entry per CDR3 protein. These V and J calls are TCRdb output, not the study's own analysis. The table lists 110,000 or so distinct CDR3 sequences, approximately 19% of them singletons. Between the trimmed V and J ends, which lost 9 bases and 8 bases, there was a span of 10 bases. The CDR3 covers 11 residues. Germline-derived CDR1 and CDR2 are MNHEY and SMNVEV (reference sequence).

This clonotype was obtained from a human donor in good health. The chain recombines TRBV27 with TRBJ2-2; D unclear. CDR3 residues: CASTDWGELFF. DNA of the CDR3: TGTGCCAGTACCGATTGGGGGGAGCTGTTTTTT.